The rows below give T cell receptor beta chains drawn from one sample of a study of blood T cell repertoires in COVID-19. The repertoire was sequenced with immunoSEQ multiplex PCR; TCRdb's copy has only in-frame clones and lacks some. The sample records about 200,000 clones, around nine tenths being singletons. The sequenced sample was PBMCs or T cells enriched from blood (not recorded which). The receptors were sampled from a woman in her 30s with acute COVID-19. Each CDR3 is given with its conserved first and last residue. Fields, in order: J gene, V gene, CDR3 protein.

>TRBJ1-4|TRBV5-1
CASSLGSGGDEKLFF
>TRBJ1-1|TRBV4-3
CASSPGWGTEAFF
>TRBJ1-2|TRBV30
CAWNRQGANYGYTF
>TRBJ1-5|TRBV6-2/TRBV6-3
CASTPPRDRGNQPQHF
>TRBJ1-6|TRBV18
CASSPPPQNSPLHF
>TRBJ2-2|TRBV7-9
CASSPHGGANTGELFF
>TRBJ1-1|TRBV5-8
CASSLGSRTEAFF
>TRBJ2-5|TRBV5-1
CASGPASGGAETQYF
>TRBJ2-2|TRBV24-1
CATSERGEPIGELFF
>TRBJ2-1|TRBV4-1
CASSPTGQGVNEQFF
>TRBJ1-4|TRBV13
CASSPVGGGNEKLFF
>TRBJ2-2|TRBV9
CASRPQGSPELFF
>TRBJ2-5|TRBV10-3
CAISGASGGVRETQYF
>TRBJ1-1|TRBV5-4
CASSLGGVDTEAFF
>TRBJ2-2|TRBV7-6
CASSFYLRTNTGELFF
>TRBJ1-1|TRBV5-1
CASSLDGTSSLAFF
>TRBJ1-1|TRBV4-1
CASSRTGRHTEAFF
>TRBJ1-2|TRBV4-3
CASSKTGTALGYTF
>TRBJ2-7|TRBV6-5
CASSPTGSYYEQYF
>TRBJ1-1|TRBV11-2
CASSLATGFTEAFF
>TRBJ1-1|TRBV6-5
CASRRGMGTEAFF
>TRBJ2-7|TRBV19
CASSTRRGGAVWSSYEQYF
>TRBJ1-6|TRBV4-1
CASSQDHRDNSPLHF
>TRBJ2-7|TRBV4-1
CASSQDLEGQQGAVRPYEQYF
>TRBJ1-1|TRBV28
CASSTPGARTEAFF
>TRBJ1-1|TRBV19
CAVRGAGGVTEAFF
>TRBJ1-1|TRBV5-5
CASSTRTGRTEAFF
>TRBJ2-3|TRBV4-3
CASSQDPAGRTDTQYF
>TRBJ2-7|TRBV3-1/TRBV3-2
CASSRQGIRYEQYF
>TRBJ1-2|TRBV18
CASSPRTGADYGYTF
>TRBJ1-4|TRBV7-8
CASSLGRSLNEKLFF
>TRBJ2-5|TRBV7-8
CASSSPGTGGQETQYF
>TRBJ1-5|TRBV9
CASSEQAGAQPQHF
>TRBJ2-1|TRBV7-8
CASSPPSRGGPYNEQFF
>TRBJ1-2|TRBV2
CASTRTGPENGYTF
>TRBJ1-2|TRBV7-9
CASSGAGGPLYGYTF
>TRBJ2-2|TRBV11-1
CASSHRTATTGELFF
>TRBJ2-7|TRBV3-1/TRBV3-2
CASSQDPPAPRITYEQYF
>TRBJ2-3|TRBV19
CASHPRGRDTQYF
>TRBJ1-2|TRBV30
CAWSPGFLGYGYTF
>TRBJ2-1|TRBV10-3
CATWRDNEQFF
>TRBJ1-5|TRBV28
CASSLLVDREREPQHF
>TRBJ2-7|TRBV19
CASSVGQGFVSEQYF
>TRBJ1-1|TRBV25-1
CASSESDRGPNTEAFF
>TRBJ2-7|TRBV7-9
CASSLPGEPYEQYF
>TRBJ2-7|TRBV28
CASSEPGLGDYEQYF
>TRBJ1-2|TRBV6-5
CASSYSGTGGSGYTF
>TRBJ1-6|TRBV6-1
CASSEAGLEYSPLHF
>TRBJ2-7|TRBV5-6
CASSLGGTGVAYEQYF
>TRBJ1-1|TRBV2
CANRDSIEAFF
>TRBJ1-6|TRBV28
CATYGQGKSYSPLHF
>TRBJ1-1|TRBV28
CASSTGTGPKAFF
>TRBJ1-1|TRBV29-1
CSGHSGGTEAFF
>TRBJ2-1|TRBV5-1
CASSLDGNEQFF